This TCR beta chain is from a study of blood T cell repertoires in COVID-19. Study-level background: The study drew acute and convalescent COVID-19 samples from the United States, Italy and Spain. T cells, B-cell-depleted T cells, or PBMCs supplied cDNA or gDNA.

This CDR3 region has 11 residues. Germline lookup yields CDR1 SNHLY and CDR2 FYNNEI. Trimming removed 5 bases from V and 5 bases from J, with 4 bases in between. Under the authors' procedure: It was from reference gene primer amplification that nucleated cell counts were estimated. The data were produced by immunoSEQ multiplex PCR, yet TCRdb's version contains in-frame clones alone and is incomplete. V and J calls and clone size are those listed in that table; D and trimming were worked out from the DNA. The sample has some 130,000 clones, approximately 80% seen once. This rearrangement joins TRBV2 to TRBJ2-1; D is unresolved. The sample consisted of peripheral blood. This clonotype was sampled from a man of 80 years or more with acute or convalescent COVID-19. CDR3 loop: CASSSDNEQFF. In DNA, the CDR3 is TGTGCCAGCAGTTCTGACAATGAGCAGTTCTTC.